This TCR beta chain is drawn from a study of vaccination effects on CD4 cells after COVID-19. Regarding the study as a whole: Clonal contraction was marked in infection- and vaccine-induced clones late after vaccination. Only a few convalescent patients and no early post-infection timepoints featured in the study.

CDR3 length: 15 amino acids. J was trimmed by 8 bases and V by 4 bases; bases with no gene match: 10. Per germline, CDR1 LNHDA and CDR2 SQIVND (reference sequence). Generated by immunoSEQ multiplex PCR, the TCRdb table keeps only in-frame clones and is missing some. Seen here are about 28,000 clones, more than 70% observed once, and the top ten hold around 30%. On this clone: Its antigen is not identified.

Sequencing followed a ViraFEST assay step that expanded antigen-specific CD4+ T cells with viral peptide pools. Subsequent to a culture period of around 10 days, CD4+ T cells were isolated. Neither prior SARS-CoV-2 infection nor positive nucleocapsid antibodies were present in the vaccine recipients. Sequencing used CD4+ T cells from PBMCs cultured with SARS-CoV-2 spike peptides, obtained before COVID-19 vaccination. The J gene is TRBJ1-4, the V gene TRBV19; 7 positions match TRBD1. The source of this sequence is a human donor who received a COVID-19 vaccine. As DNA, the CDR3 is TGTGCCAGTAGTACTTCGACAGGGACGAAGGAAAAACTGTTTTTT. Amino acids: CASSTSTGTKEKLFF.